This T cell receptor beta chain was sequenced during a study of technical replicates of blood from several donors. The CDR3 runs to 14 residues. V was clipped by 4 bases and J by 2 bases, with 12 bases between them. Germline V gene sequence: CDR1 LGHNA, CDR2 YNFKEQ. Some clones are missing from TCRdb's copy, which holds only in-frame ones; the method was immunoSEQ multiplex PCR. This sample has tens of thousands of clones, with roughly 94% found just once. Sequencing was done on a sample of T cells isolated from PBMCs. The chain joins TRBV4-2 to TRBJ2-7; D ambiguous. This TCR was sampled from a human donor in good health. As DNA, the CDR3 is TGTGCCAGCAGCCGCTTGTCCAGAACCTACGAGCAGTACTTC. Amino acid sequence: CASSRLSRTYEQYF.